Shown below are 21 T cell receptor beta chains from a single sample sequenced in a study of blood T cell repertoires in COVID-19. Some clones are missing from TCRdb's copy, which holds only in-frame ones; the method was immunoSEQ multiplex PCR. The sample carries fewer than 250,000 clones, approximately 82% recorded once. Source material: peripheral blood. The source of these receptors is a woman aged 80 or over with acute or convalescent COVID-19.

This chain connects TRBV28 to TRBJ2-1; tentative D call: TRBD2 (5 bases). V lost 7 bases and J lost 9, with 10 bases in between. CDR1 is MDHEN, CDR2 SYDVKM, per germline. This CDR3 contains 11 residues. The CDR3 DNA reads as TGTGCCAGCAACGGGGATAGTGAGCAGTTCTTC. Translation: CASNGDSEQFF.

The CDR3 sequence: CASSIQGGTEAFF. The DNA for the CDR3 is TGTGCCAGCAGCATTCAGGGTGGCACTGAAGCTTTCTTT. The chain combines TRBV7-3 with TRBJ1-1; tentatively, D is TRBD1 (5 bases). Germline V gene sequence: CDR1 SGHTA, CDR2 FQGTGA. CDR3 length equals 13 residues. Trimming removed 5 bases at V and 4 bases at J, with 11 bases between.

V gene TRBV2 combines with J gene TRBJ1-5; 10 nucleotides align to TRBD1. In germline, CDR1 is SNHLY, CDR2 FYNNEI. V dropped 4 bases and J dropped 4; count of bases not matched to a gene: 4. The CDR3 spans 15 residues. The CDR3: CASSASGQGNQPQHF. DNA of the CDR3: TGTGCCAGCAGTGCCTCGGGACAGGGGAATCAGCCCCAGCATTTT.

The genes are TRBV7-2 and TRBJ2-3, with a tentative D call TRBD2 (6 bases). CDR1 SGHTA and CDR2 FQGNSA come from the germline V gene. Trimming took 5 bases from V and 3 from J, leaving 18 bases between them. The CDR3 totals 16 residues. As DNA, the CDR3 is TGTGCCAGCAGCCCAAAACTAGCCCCTCGAACAGATACGCAGTATTTT. Translated: CASSPKLAPRTDTQYF.

The V and J genes are TRBV5-5 and TRBJ2-1; D remains ambiguous. This CDR3 has 17 amino acids. The V gene lost 4 bases and the J gene lost 4 bases, with 21 bases spanning the gap. Germline V gene lookup returns CDR1 SGHKS and CDR2 YYEKEE (reference sequence). CDR3 region: CASSISTDTMGYNEQFF. The CDR3 nucleotides read TGTGCCAGCAGCATATCTACCGACACAATGGGTTACAATGAGCAGTTCTTC.

This clone was recorded a few times. The CDR3 sequence: CASSFFAGQGRETQYF. Written as DNA, the CDR3 is TGTGCCAGCAGCTTTTTCGCGGGACAGGGGAGGGAGACCCAGTACTTC. V is TRBV11-1 and J is TRBJ2-5; 10 bases line up with TRBD1. Germline CDR1 SGHAT, CDR2 FQDESV (reference sequence). V shed 3 bases, J shed 5 bases, and the junction held 9 bases outside the gene matches. This CDR3 contains 16 residues.

Ten or more counts support this clone. The rearrangement uses TRBV27 and TRBJ1-4; D might be TRBD1 (6 bases). Germline CDR1 and CDR2: MNHEY and SMNVEV (reference sequence). CDR3 length: 15 residues. Trimming pared 3 bases from V and 8 bases from J, leaving 16 bases between. The CDR3 DNA is TGTGCCAGCAGTTTGTCCGGGACATGGGGGGAAAAACTGTTTTTT. Encoded protein: CASSLSGTWGEKLFF.

V gene TRBV24-1 combines with J gene TRBJ2-1; D is unresolved. Germline loops: CDR1 KGHDR, CDR2 SFDVKD. The CDR3 sequence is 13 residues long. Deletions cut 6 bases from V and 0 bases from J, with 5 bases between. The CDR3 spells CATSSSSYNEQFF. The CDR3 coding sequence is TGTGCCACCAGTTCGAGCTCCTACAATGAGCAGTTCTTC.

CDR3 DNA: TGCAGTGCAGGACTAGTCACCAAGCAGTACTTC. Residues: CSAGLVTKQYF. The rearrangement links TRBV20-1 to TRBJ2-7, with 7 nucleotides matching TRBD2. The CDR3 runs 11 residues. Germline-derived CDR1 and CDR2 are DFQATT and SNEGSKA (reference sequence). After removal of 6 bases from V and 8 bases from J, the junction contained 7 bases not matched to a gene.

The CDR3 protein is CASSTTTGQPNYGYTF. The DNA for the CDR3 is TGTGCCAGCAGTACCACGACTGGACAGCCAAACTATGGCTACACCTTC. The chain carries TRBV28 and TRBJ1-2, with D possibly matching TRBD1 (6 bases). The V and J ends lost 5 bases and 2 bases respectively, with 18 bases between them. Germline assignment: CDR1 MDHEN and CDR2 SYDVKM. The CDR3 totals 16 residues.

V and J are TRBV7-2 and TRBJ2-7; a weak D match, TRBD1 (6 bases). Germline V CDR1 and CDR2: SGHTA, FQGNSA. Trimming left V 2 bases short and J 0 bases short, with 11 bases between. The length of the CDR3 is 15 residues. In DNA, the CDR3 is TGTGCCAGCAGCTTACTGGGACACAGCTCCTACGAGCAGTACTTC. Its translation: CASSLLGHSSYEQYF.

This clone occurred a few times. This chain joins TRBV9 and TRBJ2-7; TRBD1 might be the D (5 bases). Germline CDR1 SGDLS, CDR2 YYNGEE. This CDR3 contains 14 residues. V shed 3 bases and J shed 3 bases, with 13 bases lying between them. The CDR3 DNA reads TGTGCCAGCAGCGCGTCCGTTGACAGCTACGAGCAGTACTTC. Residues: CASSASVDSYEQYF.

The V call is TRBV5-6, the J call TRBJ2-7; TRBD1 is a possible D gene (6 bases). Looked up from germline, CDR1 is SGHDT and CDR2 is YYEEEE. This CDR3 has 15 amino acids. Deletions cut 0 bases from V and 2 bases from J, with 12 bases between. DNA for the CDR3: TGTGCCAGCAGCTTGGAGGGGGATAGGGCCTACGAGCAGTACTTC. Amino acid sequence: CASSLEGDRAYEQYF.

The chain combines TRBV27 with TRBJ1-5, with a tentative D call TRBD1 (5 bases). With 5 bases removed from V and 7 bases from J, the gap between germline ends came to 15 bases. Germline-derived CDR1 and CDR2 are MNHEY and SMNVEV (reference sequence). This CDR3 is built from 14 residues. Written as DNA, the CDR3 is TGTGCCAGCAGTCCGAACTCGGGGGGACAGCCCCAGCATTTT. It translates to CASSPNSGGQPQHF.

This clone was recorded a few times. The V gene is TRBV6-2 or TRBV6-3, the J gene TRBJ1-5; a possible D gene is TRBD1 (6 bases). The V gene lost 2 bases and the J gene lost 1 base, with 15 bases spanning the gap. CDR1 is MNHEY and CDR2 is SVGEGT in the germline V gene. CDR3 length: 17 amino acids. This CDR3 reads CASSYGIGGRSNQPQHF. The CDR3 DNA is TGTGCCAGCAGTTACGGGATAGGGGGTCGAAGCAATCAGCCCCAGCATTTT.

This CDR3 is CAWSVLAPEQYF. The CDR3 nucleotides read TGTGCCTGGAGCGTCCTAGCGCCCGAGCAGTACTTC. The chain links TRBV30 to TRBJ2-7; D perhaps matches TRBD2 (6 bases). The CDR3 totals 12 residues. Germline lookup yields CDR1 GTSNPN and CDR2 SVGIG (reference sequence). Deletions cut 3 bases from V and 6 bases from J, with 12 bases between. The variable domain in full, completed from reference TRBV30 and TRBJ2-7, reads SQTIHQWPATLVQPVGSPLSLECTVEGTSNPNLYWYRQAAGRGLQLLFYSVGIGQISSEVPQNLSASRPQDRQFILSSKKLLLSDSGFYLCAWSVLAPEQYFGPGTRLTVT.

The chain is built from TRBV14 and TRBJ1-6; unclear D gene. Germline-derived CDR1 and CDR2 are SGHDN and FVKESK. V shed 0 bases and J shed 8 bases, with 11 bases lying between them. The CDR3 length is 15 residues. As DNA, the CDR3 is TGTGCCAGCAGCCAAGAACCATCTCCAGATTCACCCCTCCACTTT. This encodes CASSQEPSPDSPLHF.

This clone appeared a few times. The chain joins TRBV7-3 to TRBJ2-7; TRBD1 is a possible D gene (6 bases). The CDR3 covers 12 residues. Trimming removed 5 bases from V and 6 bases from J, with 11 bases in between. Germline lookup yields CDR1 SGHTA and CDR2 FQGTGA. In DNA, the CDR3 is TGTGCCAGCAGCAGAACAGGGTCCGAGCAGTACTTC. Its protein product is CASSRTGSEQYF.

This chain connects TRBV5-1 to TRBJ2-2; 9 bases map to TRBD1. V lost 0 bases to trimming and J lost 5 bases; unmatched junction nucleotides: 5. Germline V gene lookup returns CDR1 SGHRS and CDR2 YFSETQ. The CDR3 sequence is 16 residues long. In nucleotides, the CDR3 is TGCGCCAGCAGCTTGGTCGGGACAGGGAAGACCGGGGAGCTGTTTTTT. Protein: CASSLVGTGKTGELFF.

The chain recombines TRBV3-1 (or the pseudogene TRBV3-2) with TRBJ2-1, with D tentatively TRBD2 (6 bases). V was cut by 5 bases and J by 8 bases, with 13 bases left in between. Germline V CDR1 and CDR2: LGHDT, YNNKEL (reference sequence). This CDR3 comprises 13 residues. The CDR3: CASSSWGGDEQFF. The CDR3 nucleotides are TGTGCCAGCAGCAGTTGGGGCGGGGATGAGCAGTTCTTC.

This clone was found once. V usage is TRBV7-9 and J usage is TRBJ1-2; D is unclear. Germline CDR1 reads SEHNR; CDR2 reads FQNEAQ (reference sequence). Deletions cut 1 base from V and 8 bases from J, with 11 bases between. This CDR3 contains 13 residues. Written as DNA, the CDR3 is TGTGCCAGCAGCTTAGTAGCCCCTAGCGGCTACACCTTC. This encodes CASSLVAPSGYTF.